The next 12 T cell receptor beta chains were all read from a single sample in a study of cytomegalovirus exposure and HLA in healthy donors. Use of 60 Vbeta and 13 Jbeta primers characterized the PCR. Only in-frame clones appear in the TCRdb table, and some are missing; sequencing was by immunoSEQ multiplex PCR. The sample records some 71,000 clones, 74% being singletons. The sequenced material came from PBMCs. The receptors derive from a woman aged 25 to 39 in good health and CMV-seropositive.

In nucleotides, the CDR3 is TGCGCCAGCAGCCCGGGACAGGCAGGCTACGAGCAGTACTTC. Amino acid sequence: CASSPGQAGYEQYF. The chain employs TRBV5-1 and TRBJ2-7; TRBD1 matches at 8 bases. The germline V gene encodes CDR1 SGHRS and CDR2 YFSETQ. This CDR3 has 14 amino acids. Trimming at V came to 4 bases and at J to 3 bases, leaving 6 bases not matched to a gene.

J is TRBJ2-7 and V is TRBV19, with 7 nucleotides matching TRBD1. This CDR3 spans 14 amino acids. In germline, CDR1 is LNHDA, CDR2 SQIVND (reference sequence). Unmatched junction bases numbered 7, after V lost 6 bases and J lost 2 bases. The DNA of the CDR3 is TGTGCCAGTAGGCTTCGACAGGGACCCTACGAGCAGTACTTC. Encoded protein: CASRLRQGPYEQYF.

This clone has more than one count but fewer than ten. The sample holds other DNA sequences that translate to the same CDR3. This chain joins TRBV5-6 and TRBJ1-1, with D possibly TRBD1 on 5 matching bases. The CDR3 loop spans 13 amino acids. V dropped 2 bases and J dropped 0 bases, with 5 bases sitting between them. Germline V gene lookup returns CDR1 SGHDT and CDR2 YYEEEE. The DNA for the CDR3 is TGTGCCAGCAGCTTAGGGGTGAACACTGAAGCTTTCTTT. Its protein product is CASSLGVNTEAFF. Full variable domain (missing parts from reference TRBV5-6 and TRBJ1-1): DAGVTQSPTHLIKTRGQQVTLRCSPKSGHDTVSWYQQALGQGPQFIFQYYEEEERQRGNFPDRFSGHQFPNYSSELNVNALLLGDSALYLCASSLGVNTEAFFGQGTRLTVV.

The J gene is TRBJ1-1, the V gene TRBV30; 7 nucleotides agree with TRBD1. The CDR3 is made up of 13 amino acids. Per the germline V gene, CDR1 is GTSNPN and CDR2 is SVGIG (reference sequence). The ends lost 7 bases at V and 1 base at J; junction bases unmatched: 6. The CDR3 region is CASQGGPNTEAFF. The CDR3 bases are TGTGCCTCCCAGGGGGGTCCGAACACTGAAGCTTTCTTT.

The chain joins TRBV28 to TRBJ1-2; a possible D gene is TRBD1 (6 bases). There are 13 residues in the CDR3. V was shortened by 11 bases and J by 6 bases, with 19 bases between the two germline ends. The germline V gene encodes CDR1 MDHEN and CDR2 SYDVKM. The CDR3 is CALVGGGANGYTF. Written as DNA, the CDR3 is TGTGCCTTAGTTGGAGGGGGGGCGAATGGCTACACCTTC.

The V and J genes are TRBV30 and TRBJ2-1; a weak D match, TRBD2 (5 bases). The CDR3 has 12 residues. CDR1 is GTSNPN, CDR2 SVGIG, per germline (reference sequence). V lost 2 bases and J 5 bases, leaving 7 bases between the germline ends. CDR3 DNA: TGTGCCTGGAGTTTCGGGGACAATGAGCAGTTCTTC. This codes for CAWSFGDNEQFF.

This chain links TRBV6-6 with TRBJ2-3; weak D call: TRBD1 (5 bases). Trimming took 5 bases from V and 5 from J, leaving 8 bases between them. The CDR3 consists of 12 residues. Germline V gene lookup returns CDR1 MNHNY and CDR2 SVGAGI (reference sequence). The CDR3 region is CASSPTEDTQYF. CDR3 DNA: TGTGCCAGCAGTCCGACAGAAGATACGCAGTATTTT.

V is TRBV5-1 and J is TRBJ1-2, with D uncertain. V was cut by 1 base and J by 6 bases, with 7 bases left in between. The CDR3 has 12 amino acids. The germline gives CDR1 SGHRS, CDR2 YFSETQ. The CDR3 nucleotides read TGCGCCAGCAGCTTGCGGGGAGATGGCTACACCTTC. It specifies CASSLRGDGYTF.

The rearrangement links TRBV5-1 to TRBJ1-5; 7 bases map to TRBD1. J lost 4 bases, V lost 4 bases, and 2 bases had no gene match. The CDR3 has 13 amino acids. CDR1 SGHRS and CDR2 YFSETQ come from the germline V gene. In DNA form, the CDR3 reads TGCGCCAGCAGCAGGGGGCTTAATCAGCCCCAGCATTTT. This encodes CASSRGLNQPQHF.

The V and J genes are TRBV4-3 and TRBJ2-7, with TRBD2 identical over 11 bases. Germline V gene sequence: CDR1 LGHNA, CDR2 YSLEER. The ends lost 4 bases at V and 1 base at J; junction bases unmatched: 9. The CDR3 extends over 17 amino acids. The CDR3 spells CASSRLLGLADSYEQYF. The CDR3 region has the DNA TGCGCCAGCAGCCGGCTCTTGGGACTAGCGGATTCCTACGAGCAGTACTTC.

The chain's CDR3 is CASSSVVSGIGDEQYF. For the CDR3, the DNA is TGTGCCAGCAGCTCCGTTGTTAGCGGGATTGGGGACGAGCAGTACTTC. This chain connects TRBV7-2 to TRBJ2-7, with 8 bases matching TRBD2. Germline V gene lookup returns CDR1 SGHTA and CDR2 FQGNSA. CDR3 size: 16 residues. The trim removed 4 bases at V and 5 bases at J, leaving 13 bases unmatched.

The chain is built from TRBV4-1 and TRBJ2-7; D possibly corresponds to TRBD1 (5 bases). Trimming left V 1 base short and J 0 bases short, with 10 bases between. Germline lookup yields CDR1 MGHRA and CDR2 YSYEKL. This CDR3 comprises 15 residues. CDR3 amino acids: CASSQGVDSSYEQYF. As DNA, the CDR3 is TGCGCCAGCAGCCAAGGAGTAGACAGCTCCTACGAGCAGTACTTC.